This T cell receptor (beta chain) derives from a study of T cell responses to AZD1222 COVID-19 vaccine. Repertoires were generated with immunoSEQ multiplex PCR, while TCRdb's copy carries only in-frame clones and drops some. Of around 180,000 clones listed, approximately 94% were seen once; the top ten hold 1.6%. Recipients boosted at about 4 weeks or about 12 weeks are pooled. Source: peripheral blood, taken 28 days after the second AZD1222 dose. This clonotype was sampled from an adult who received the AZD1222 COVID-19 vaccine.

In DNA form, the CDR3 reads TGTGCCAGCAGCCCCCTTGGTCAGGATGGCTACACCTTC. Translating it yields CASSPLGQDGYTF. The chain has TRBV2 and TRBJ1-2; D ambiguous. The CDR3 spans 13 residues. Germline loops: CDR1 SNHLY, CDR2 FYNNEI. V gave up 6 bases and J gave up 6 bases, with 14 bases separating them.